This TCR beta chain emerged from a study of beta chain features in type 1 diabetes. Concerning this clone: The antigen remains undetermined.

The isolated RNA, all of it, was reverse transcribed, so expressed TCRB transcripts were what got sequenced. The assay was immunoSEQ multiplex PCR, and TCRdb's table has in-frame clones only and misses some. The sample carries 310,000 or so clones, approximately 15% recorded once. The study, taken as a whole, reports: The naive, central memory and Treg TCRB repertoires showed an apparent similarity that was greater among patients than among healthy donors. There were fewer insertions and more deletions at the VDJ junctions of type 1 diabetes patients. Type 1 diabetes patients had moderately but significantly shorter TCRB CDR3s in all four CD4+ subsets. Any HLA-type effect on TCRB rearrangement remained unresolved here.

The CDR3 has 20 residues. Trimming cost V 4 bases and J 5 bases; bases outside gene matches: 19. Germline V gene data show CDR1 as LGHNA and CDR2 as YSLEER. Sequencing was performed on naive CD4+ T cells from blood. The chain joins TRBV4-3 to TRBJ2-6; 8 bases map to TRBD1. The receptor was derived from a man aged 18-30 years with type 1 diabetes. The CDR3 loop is CASSPYQLGRGLLRANVLTF. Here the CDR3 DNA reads TGCGCCAGCAGCCCTTACCAGTTGGGCAGGGGGCTGCTGAGGGCCAACGTCCTGACTTTC.